These 20 T cell receptor beta chains share one sample of origin, sequenced in a study of breast tumors, draining lymph nodes, adjacent tissues. Samples came from axillary lymph nodes draining the breast cancer. MiXCR was run by TCRdb on the multiplex PCR reads, yielding one entry per CDR3 protein. The sample lists fewer than 200,000 distinct CDR3 sequences; 30% to 40% were seen once. Sequenced sample: axillary lymph node tissue. The source is a female donor with breast cancer. Some clones in this sample may be carry-over from other donors' samples.

As to this clonotype: Since no conserved phenylalanine or tryptophan closes the CDR3, a read error is the likely cause. The chain has TRBV7-3 and TRBJ2-2; D is ambiguous. The germline V and J ends were trimmed by 6 bases and 1 base, with 9 bases remaining between them. The CDR3 has 14 residues. The germline CDR1 and CDR2 sequences are SGHTA and FQGTGA. The CDR3 DNA reads TGTGCCAGCAGTTTAGCCCAGAACACCGGGGAGCTGTTTTCT. Its protein product is CASSLAQNTGELFS.

This clonotype was observed many times. The chain uses TRBV6-6 and TRBJ2-1, with TRBD2 as a possible D gene (5 bases). From germline, CDR1 is MNHNY and CDR2 SVGAGI (reference sequence). Trimming pared 2 bases from V and 6 bases from J, leaving 5 bases between. The CDR3 extends over 12 amino acids. This CDR3 reads CASSYAGNEQFF. The CDR3 DNA reads TGTGCCAGCAGTTACGCGGGCAATGAGCAGTTCTTC.

This clonotype was seen repeatedly, ten times or more. The rearrangement links TRBV6-2 or TRBV6-3 to TRBJ2-7; 7 bases line up with TRBD2. The CDR3 loop spans 15 amino acids. Losses at the gene ends were 6 bases for V and 2 bases for J; bases not matched to a gene: 10. CDR1 is MNHEY and CDR2 is SVGEGT in the germline V gene. CDR3 in amino acids: CASSSRDYFTYEQYF. The CDR3 coding sequence is TGTGCCAGCAGCTCCCGGGACTACTTTACCTACGAGCAGTACTTC.

In its sample, this clonotype was seen many times. The chain combines TRBV12-3 or TRBV12-4 with TRBJ1-5; 10 positions agree with TRBD1. Trimming at V came to 1 base and at J to 1 base, leaving 16 bases not matched to a gene. CDR3 length: 21 amino acids. Written as DNA, the CDR3 is TGTGCCAGCAGTTTAGGTGAAAGAAGGACAGGGGGTAGTCGAAGCAATCAGCCCCAGCATTTT. As protein: CASSLGERRTGGSRSNQPQHF.

The chain links TRBV29-1 to TRBJ2-5, with TRBD1 matching 12 bases. From germline, CDR1 is SQVTM and CDR2 ANQGSEA. V trimming: 2 bases; J trimming: 5 bases; junction bases outside the gene matches: 9. This CDR3 comprises 16 residues. CDR3 sequence (DNA): TGCAGCGTTGAACGAAGGGACAGGGGGCGTTCTGAGACCCAGTACTTC. This codes for CSVERRDRGRSETQYF.

For this clonotype: A much more abundant neighbour one base away suggests this may be a read error. The CDR3, as DNA: TGTGCCAGCAGCGTAACACTAGCTAACAGTGAGCAGTCCTTC. The encoded protein is CASSVTLANSEQSF. The chain recombines TRBV9 with TRBJ2-1; maybe TRBD2 (6 bases). The CDR3 totals 14 residues. Germline values: CDR1 SGDLS, CDR2 YYNGEE.

Concerning this clonotype: This may be a read error: a much more frequent sequence differs by one nucleotide. The gene calls are TRBV28 and TRBJ2-6; 7 nucleotides align to TRBD1. Germline assignment: CDR1 MDHEN and CDR2 SYDVKM. The CDR3 covers 15 residues. Trimming at V came to 11 bases and at J to 2 bases, leaving 9 bases not matched to a gene. CDR3 sequence (DNA): TGTGCCGGCGCGAAAACAGGGGCTGGGGCCAACGTCCTGACTTTC. It is translated as CAGAKTGAGANVLTF.

Points on this clonotype: A much larger clonotype is one base distant, so this may be a read error. V gene TRBV10-2 combines with J gene TRBJ2-1, with D maybe TRBD1 (6 bases). This CDR3 has 15 amino acids. Germline CDR1 reads WSHSY; CDR2 reads SAAADI. CDR3 sequence reads: CASRKGDFSYNEQLF. CDR3 nucleotides: TGCGCCAGCAGGAAGGGGGATTTTTCCTACAATGAGCAGCTCTTC.

The V call is TRBV7-9, the J call TRBJ1-1, with a possible D match to TRBD1 (5 bases). Germline CDR1 SEHNR, CDR2 FQNEAQ (reference sequence). The ends were cut back, 4 bases at V and 3 bases at J, with 15 bases in the middle. The CDR3 runs to 15 residues. Here the CDR3 DNA reads TGTGCCAGCAGCTCCTGGAGGGGTCCGGACACTGAAGCTTTCTTT. It translates to CASSSWRGPDTEAFF.

This clonotype was detected only a few times. The chain is built from TRBV12-3 or TRBV12-4 and TRBJ2-7; maybe TRBD2 (6 bases). V was shortened by 6 bases and J by 2 bases, with 17 bases between the two germline ends. The CDR3 loop spans 15 amino acids. CDR3 coding DNA: TGTGCCAGCAGGTCGGGTCAAGGCGGGGCCTACGAGCAGTACTTC. This sequence encodes CASRSGQGGAYEQYF.

The chain combines TRBV20-1 with TRBJ2-2; 7 bases align to TRBD2. V shed 3 bases and J 4 bases; nucleotides not matched to a gene: 14. There are 17 residues in the CDR3. Germline lookup yields CDR1 DFQATT and CDR2 SNEGSKA (reference sequence). CDR3 sequence (DNA): TGCAGTGCTAGGTCGGAAGGCGGGAGTATAAGCACCGGGGAGCTGTTTTTT. Protein sequence: CSARSEGGSISTGELFF.

The table lists this clonotype with many counts. The J gene is TRBJ1-3, the V gene TRBV2; D not certain. Germline CDR1 reads SNHLY; CDR2 reads FYNNEI. With 6 bases removed from V and 4 bases from J, the gap between germline ends came to 10 bases. The CDR3 sequence is 13 residues long. The CDR3, as DNA: TGTGCCAGCAGGACCCCTCGAGGAAACACCATATATTTT. Amino acids: CASRTPRGNTIYF.

This clonotype was seen many times. A much more abundant neighbour one base away suggests this may be a read error. The J gene is TRBJ2-2, the V gene TRBV7-3; D not resolved. V shed 5 bases and J shed 6 bases, with 28 bases lying between them. The CDR3 spans 19 residues. Germline V gene sequence: CDR1 SGHTA, CDR2 FQGTGA. Here the CDR3 reads CASSPHVDSLVSDPGELFF. CDR3 DNA: TGTGCCAGCAGCCCTCACGTTGATAGCTTAGTGTCGGACCCCGGGGAGCTGTTTTTT.

The sample holds many counts of this clonotype. The chain has TRBV5-5 and TRBJ2-7; D is possibly TRBD1 or TRBD2 (5 bases each). V gave up 3 bases and J gave up 3 bases, with 13 bases separating them. Germline V gene sequence: CDR1 SGHKS, CDR2 YYEKEE (reference sequence). This CDR3 region has 14 residues. CDR3 protein: CASSSPGRLYEQYF. The DNA of the CDR3 is TGTGCCAGCAGCTCACCGGGACGCCTCTACGAGCAGTACTTC.

J is TRBJ2-7 and V is TRBV28; D may be TRBD1 (6 bases). Trimming pared 2 bases from V and 3 bases from J, leaving 14 bases between. The germline V gene encodes CDR1 MDHEN and CDR2 SYDVKM. The CDR3 runs 15 residues. CDR3 sequence: CASSLEQGLFYEQYF. The DNA for the CDR3 is TGTGCCAGCAGTTTAGAACAGGGTCTCTTCTACGAGCAGTACTTC.

This clonotype was seen many times. This chain uses TRBV3-1 with TRBJ1-2; D remains ambiguous. The V gene's germline CDR1 is LGHDT and CDR2 YNNKEL (reference sequence). The CDR3 extends over 15 amino acids. V dropped 4 bases and J dropped 8 bases, with 20 bases sitting between them. The CDR3 sequence: CASSLSLGYSEGYTF. In DNA form, the CDR3 reads TGTGCCAGCAGCCTCAGTCTCGGTTACTCGGAAGGCTACACCTTC.

The genes are TRBV27 and TRBJ1-2, with 11 bases matching TRBD1. The V gene's germline CDR1 is MNHEY and CDR2 SMNVEV (reference sequence). Losses at the gene ends were 6 bases for V and 4 bases for J; bases not matched to a gene: 4. The CDR3 length is 14 residues. The CDR3 nucleotides are TGTGCCAGCAGCTGGACAGGGGGCGTCTATGGCTACACCTTC. It codes for CASSWTGGVYGYTF.

V usage is TRBV29-1 and J usage is TRBJ2-1; D may correspond to TRBD1 or TRBD2 (5 bases each). Trimming pared 4 bases from V and 9 bases from J, leaving 16 bases between. Germline loops: CDR1 SQVTM, CDR2 ANQGSEA. This CDR3 comprises 13 residues. DNA for the CDR3: TGCAGCGTTGGGGGGTGGGAACAGCGTGAGCAGTTCTTC. It is translated as CSVGGWEQREQFF.

This clonotype was seen ten or more times. In nucleotides, the CDR3 is TGCAGTGCTTATCGCGGGGGGGCCCTTGAGACCCAGTACTTC. It encodes CSAYRGGALETQYF. V is TRBV20-1 and J is TRBJ2-5; 9 bases are a match to TRBD2. Germline V gene sequence: CDR1 DFQATT, CDR2 SNEGSKA (reference sequence). The trim removed 5 bases at V and 5 bases at J, leaving 9 bases unmatched. The CDR3 spans 14 residues.

In this sample, this clonotype turned up many times. This rearrangement joins TRBV7-3 to TRBJ2-3; TRBD2 aligns across 7 bases. The CDR3 loop spans 16 amino acids. Losses at the gene ends were 1 base for V and 6 bases for J; bases not matched to a gene: 10. CDR1 is SGHTA, CDR2 FQGTGA, per germline. The chain's CDR3 is CASSLNGLADWDTQYF. The CDR3 coding sequence is TGTGCCAGCAGCTTAAACGGTCTAGCGGACTGGGATACGCAGTATTTT.